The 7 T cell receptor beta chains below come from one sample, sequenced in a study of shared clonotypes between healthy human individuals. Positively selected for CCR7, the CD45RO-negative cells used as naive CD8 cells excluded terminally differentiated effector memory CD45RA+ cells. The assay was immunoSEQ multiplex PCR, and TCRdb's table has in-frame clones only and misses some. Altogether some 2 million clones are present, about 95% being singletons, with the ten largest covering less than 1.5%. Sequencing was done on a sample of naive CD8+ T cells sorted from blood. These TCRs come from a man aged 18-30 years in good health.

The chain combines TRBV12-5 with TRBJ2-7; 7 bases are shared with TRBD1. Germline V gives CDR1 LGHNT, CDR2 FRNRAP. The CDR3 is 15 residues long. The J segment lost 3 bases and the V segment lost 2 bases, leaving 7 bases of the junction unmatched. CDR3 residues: CASGLSITGDYEQYF. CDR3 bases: TGTGCTAGTGGTTTGTCTATAACAGGGGACTACGAGCAGTACTTC.

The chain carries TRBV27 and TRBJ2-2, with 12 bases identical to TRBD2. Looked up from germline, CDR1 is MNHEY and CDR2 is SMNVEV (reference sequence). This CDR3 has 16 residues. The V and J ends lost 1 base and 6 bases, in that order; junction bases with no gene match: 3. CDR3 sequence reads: CASSLLASGGAGELFF. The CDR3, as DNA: TGTGCCAGCAGTTTATTGGCTAGCGGGGGGGCCGGGGAGCTGTTTTTT.

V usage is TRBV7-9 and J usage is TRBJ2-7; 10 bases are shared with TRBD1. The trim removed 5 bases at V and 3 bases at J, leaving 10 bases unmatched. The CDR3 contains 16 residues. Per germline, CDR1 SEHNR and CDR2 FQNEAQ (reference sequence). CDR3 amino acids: CASSPIPGQGSYEQYF. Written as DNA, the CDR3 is TGTGCCAGCAGCCCGATACCGGGACAGGGGAGCTACGAGCAGTACTTC.

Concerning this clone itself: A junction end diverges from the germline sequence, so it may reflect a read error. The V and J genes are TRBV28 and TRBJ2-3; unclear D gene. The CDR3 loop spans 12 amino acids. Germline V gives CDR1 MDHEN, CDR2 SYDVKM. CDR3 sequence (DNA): TGTACCAGCAGTACCTACACAGATACGCAGTATTTT. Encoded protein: CTSSTYTDTQYF.

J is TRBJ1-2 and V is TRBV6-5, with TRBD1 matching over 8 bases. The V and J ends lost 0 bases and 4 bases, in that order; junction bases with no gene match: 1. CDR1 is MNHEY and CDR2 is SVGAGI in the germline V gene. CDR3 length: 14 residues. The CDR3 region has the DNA TGTGCCAGCAGTTACTCGACAGGGGCCTATGGCTACACCTTC. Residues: CASSYSTGAYGYTF.

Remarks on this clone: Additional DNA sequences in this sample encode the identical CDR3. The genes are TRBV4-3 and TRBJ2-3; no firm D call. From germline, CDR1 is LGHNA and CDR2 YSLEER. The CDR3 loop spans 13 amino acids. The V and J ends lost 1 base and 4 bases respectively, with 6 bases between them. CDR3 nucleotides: TGCGCCAGCAGCCAAGGAGGCTCAGATACGCAGTATTTT. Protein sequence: CASSQGGSDTQYF.

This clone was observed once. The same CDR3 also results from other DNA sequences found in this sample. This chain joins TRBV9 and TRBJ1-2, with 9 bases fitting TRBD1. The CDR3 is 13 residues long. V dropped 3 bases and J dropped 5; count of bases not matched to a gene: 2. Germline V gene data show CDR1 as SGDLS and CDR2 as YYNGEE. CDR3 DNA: TGTGCCAGCAGCGCTGGGACAGGGTATGGCTACACCTTC. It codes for CASSAGTGYGYTF.